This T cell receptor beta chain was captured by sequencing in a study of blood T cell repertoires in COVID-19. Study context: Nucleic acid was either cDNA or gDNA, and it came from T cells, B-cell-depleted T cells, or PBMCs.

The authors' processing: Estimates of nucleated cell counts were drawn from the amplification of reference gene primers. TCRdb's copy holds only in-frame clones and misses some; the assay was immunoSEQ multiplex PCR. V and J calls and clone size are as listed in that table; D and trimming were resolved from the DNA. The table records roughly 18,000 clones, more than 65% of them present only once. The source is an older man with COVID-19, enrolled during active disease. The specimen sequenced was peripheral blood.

The CDR3 DNA reads TGCAGTGCTAGTGGCGGGCTATACAATGAGCAGTTCTTC. It yields the protein CSASGGLYNEQFF. The rearrangement uses TRBV20-1 and TRBJ2-1; D possibly corresponds to TRBD2 (5 bases). The germline gives CDR1 DFQATT, CDR2 SNEGSKA (reference sequence). V gave up 3 bases and J gave up 4 bases, with 10 bases separating them. The CDR3 is made up of 13 amino acids.